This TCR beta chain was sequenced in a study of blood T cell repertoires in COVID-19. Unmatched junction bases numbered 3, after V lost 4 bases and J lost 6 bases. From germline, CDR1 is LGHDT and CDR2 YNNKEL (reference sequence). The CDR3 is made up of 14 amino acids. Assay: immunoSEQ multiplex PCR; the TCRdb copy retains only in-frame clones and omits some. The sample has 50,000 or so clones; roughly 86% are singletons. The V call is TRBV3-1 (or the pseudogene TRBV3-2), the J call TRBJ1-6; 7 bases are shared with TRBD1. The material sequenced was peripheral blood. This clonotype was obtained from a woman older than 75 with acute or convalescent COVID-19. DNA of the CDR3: TGTGCCAGCAGCCCGGGGACAGTTAATTCACCCCTCCACTTT. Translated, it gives CASSPGTVNSPLHF.